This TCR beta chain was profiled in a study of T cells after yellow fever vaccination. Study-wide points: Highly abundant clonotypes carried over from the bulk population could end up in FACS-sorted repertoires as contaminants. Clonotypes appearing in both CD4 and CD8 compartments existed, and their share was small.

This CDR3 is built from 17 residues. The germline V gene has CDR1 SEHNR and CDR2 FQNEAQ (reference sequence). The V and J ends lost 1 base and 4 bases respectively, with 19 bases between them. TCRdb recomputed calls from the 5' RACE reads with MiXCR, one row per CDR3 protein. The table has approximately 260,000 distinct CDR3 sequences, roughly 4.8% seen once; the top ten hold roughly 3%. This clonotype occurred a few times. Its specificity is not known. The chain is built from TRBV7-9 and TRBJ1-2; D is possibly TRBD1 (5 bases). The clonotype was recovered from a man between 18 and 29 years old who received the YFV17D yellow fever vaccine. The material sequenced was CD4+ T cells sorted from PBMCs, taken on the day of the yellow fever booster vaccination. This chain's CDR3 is CASSLGRSTVTSYGYTF. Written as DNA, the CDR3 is TGTGCCAGCAGCTTAGGACGTTCGACAGTTACGTCCTATGGCTACACCTTC.